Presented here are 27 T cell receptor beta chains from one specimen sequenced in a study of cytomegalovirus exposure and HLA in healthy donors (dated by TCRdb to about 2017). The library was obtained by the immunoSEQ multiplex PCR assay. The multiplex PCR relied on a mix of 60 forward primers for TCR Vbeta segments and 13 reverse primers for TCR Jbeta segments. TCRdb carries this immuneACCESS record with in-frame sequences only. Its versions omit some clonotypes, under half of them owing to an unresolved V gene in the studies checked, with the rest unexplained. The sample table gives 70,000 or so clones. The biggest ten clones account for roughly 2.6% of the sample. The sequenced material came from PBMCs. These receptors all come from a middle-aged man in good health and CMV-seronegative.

CDR3 amino acids: CASSAATGGETQYF. CDR3 bases: TGTGCCAGTAGTGCCGCTACAGGGGGAGAGACCCAGTACTTC. The chain carries TRBV19 and TRBJ2-5, with 8 bases matching TRBD1. V was pared by 5 bases and J by 4 bases, with 6 bases of the junction left unmatched. In germline, CDR1 is LNHDA, CDR2 SQIVND (reference sequence). This CDR3 has 14 amino acids.

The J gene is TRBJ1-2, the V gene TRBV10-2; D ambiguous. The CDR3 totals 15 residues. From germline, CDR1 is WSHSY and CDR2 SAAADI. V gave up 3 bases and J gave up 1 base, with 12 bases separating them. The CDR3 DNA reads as TGCGCCAGCAGTGATCTAGAAATCAGTAACTATGGCTACACCTTC. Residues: CASSDLEISNYGYTF.

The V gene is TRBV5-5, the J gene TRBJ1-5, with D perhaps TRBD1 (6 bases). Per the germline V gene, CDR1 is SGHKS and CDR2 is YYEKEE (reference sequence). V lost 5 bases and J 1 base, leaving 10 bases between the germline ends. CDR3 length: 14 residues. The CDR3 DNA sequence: TGTGCCAGCAGTTCTGGACAGAGCAATCAGCCCCAGCATTTT. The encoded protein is CASSSGQSNQPQHF.

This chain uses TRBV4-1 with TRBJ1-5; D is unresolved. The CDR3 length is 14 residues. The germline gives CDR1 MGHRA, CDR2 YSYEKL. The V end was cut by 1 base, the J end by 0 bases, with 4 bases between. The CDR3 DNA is TGCGCCAGCAGCCAAGGGCATAGCAATCAGCCCCAGCATTTT. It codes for CASSQGHSNQPQHF.

CDR3 amino acids: CASSERSYHRQIQETQYF. Written as DNA, the CDR3 is TGTGCCAGCAGTGAAAGATCTTACCACAGACAGATCCAAGAGACCCAGTACTTC. V is TRBV6-1 and J is TRBJ2-5; D is possibly TRBD1 (5 bases). V was trimmed by 2 bases and J by 1 base, leaving 20 bases between them. Germline V gene data show CDR1 as MNHNS and CDR2 as SASEGT. The length of the CDR3 is 18 residues.

The CDR3 here is CASSAPQAPETQYF. The DNA of the CDR3 is TGTGCCAGCAGCGCCCCACAGGCCCCCGAGACCCAGTACTTC. The rearrangement uses TRBV9 and TRBJ2-5, with a possible D match to TRBD1 (5 bases). Trimming left V 3 bases short and J 5 bases short, with 14 bases between. This CDR3 region has 14 residues. The germline gives CDR1 SGDLS, CDR2 YYNGEE.

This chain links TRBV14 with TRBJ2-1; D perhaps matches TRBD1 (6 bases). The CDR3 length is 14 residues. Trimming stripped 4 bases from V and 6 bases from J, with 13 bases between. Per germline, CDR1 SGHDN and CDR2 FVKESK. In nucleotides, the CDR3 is TGTGCCAGCAGCCTAGGACGCAGGGGCAATGAGCAGTTCTTC. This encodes CASSLGRRGNEQFF.

CDR3 sequence reads: CASSLDGVHEQYF. The CDR3 DNA sequence: TGTGCCAGCAGCTTAGACGGGGTCCACGAGCAGTACTTC. The chain couples TRBV11-3 to TRBJ2-7, with a possible D match to TRBD2 (5 bases). CDR3 size: 13 residues. V was cut by 0 bases and J by 5 bases, with 8 bases left in between. CDR1 and CDR2 (germline): SGHNT, YENEEA.

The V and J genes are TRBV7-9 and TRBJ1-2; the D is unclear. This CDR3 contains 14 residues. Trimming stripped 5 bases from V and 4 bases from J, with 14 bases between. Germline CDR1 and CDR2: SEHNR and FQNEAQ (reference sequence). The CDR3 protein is CASSTDTRIYGYTF. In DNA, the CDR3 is TGTGCCAGCAGCACTGACACCAGGATCTATGGCTACACCTTC. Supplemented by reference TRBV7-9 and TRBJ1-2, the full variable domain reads DTGVSQNPRHKITKRGQNVTFRCDPISEHNRLYWYRQTLGQGPEFLTYFQNEAQLEKSRLLSDRFSAERPKGSFSTLEIQRTEQGDSAMYLCASSTDTRIYGYTFGSGTRLTVV.

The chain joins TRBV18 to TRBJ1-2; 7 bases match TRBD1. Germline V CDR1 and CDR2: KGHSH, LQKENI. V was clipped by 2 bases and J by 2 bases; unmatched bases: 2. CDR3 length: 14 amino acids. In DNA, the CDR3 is TGTGCCAGCTCACCAATGGGACAGAACTATGGCTACACCTTC. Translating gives CASSPMGQNYGYTF. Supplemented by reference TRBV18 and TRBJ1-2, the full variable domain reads NAGVMQNPRHLVRRRGQEARLRCSPMKGHSHVYWYRQLPEEGLKFMVYLQKENIIDESGMPKERFSAEFPKEGPSILRIQQVVRGDSAAYFCASSPMGQNYGYTFGSGTRLTVV.

CDR3 bases: TGTGCCAGCAGTTACCAAGGGGGACAGGTTACAGATACGCAGTATTTT. This gives the protein CASSYQGGQVTDTQYF. The chain links TRBV6-5 to TRBJ2-3; 8 nucleotides match TRBD1. Trimming took 2 bases from V and 3 from J; bases not matched to a gene: 7. Germline CDR1 MNHEY, CDR2 SVGAGI. The length of the CDR3 is 16 residues.

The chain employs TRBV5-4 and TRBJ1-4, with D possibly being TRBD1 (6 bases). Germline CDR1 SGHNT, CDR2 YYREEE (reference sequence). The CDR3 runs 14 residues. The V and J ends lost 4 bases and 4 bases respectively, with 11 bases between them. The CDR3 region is CASSRQDRNEKLFF. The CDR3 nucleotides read TGTGCCAGCAGCCGACAGGACCGTAATGAAAAACTGTTTTTT.

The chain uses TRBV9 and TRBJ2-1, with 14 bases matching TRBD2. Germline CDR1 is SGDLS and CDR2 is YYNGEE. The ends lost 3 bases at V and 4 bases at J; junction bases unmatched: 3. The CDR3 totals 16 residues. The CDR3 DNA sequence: TGTGCCAGCAGCGCAGGGACTAGCGGGGGTTACAATGAGCAGTTCTTC. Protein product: CASSAGTSGGYNEQFF.

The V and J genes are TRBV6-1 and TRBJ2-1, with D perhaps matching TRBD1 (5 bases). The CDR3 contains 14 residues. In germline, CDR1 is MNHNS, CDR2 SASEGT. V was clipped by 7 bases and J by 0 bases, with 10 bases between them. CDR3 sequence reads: CASTQGASYNEQFF. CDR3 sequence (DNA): TGTGCCAGCACTCAAGGGGCCTCCTACAATGAGCAGTTCTTC.

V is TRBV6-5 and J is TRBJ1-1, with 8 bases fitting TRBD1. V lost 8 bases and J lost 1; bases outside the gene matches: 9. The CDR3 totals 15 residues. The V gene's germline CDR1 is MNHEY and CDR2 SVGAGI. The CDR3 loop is CASSDRGGGNTEAFF. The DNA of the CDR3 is TGTGCCAGCTCCGACAGGGGAGGAGGGAACACTGAAGCTTTCTTT.

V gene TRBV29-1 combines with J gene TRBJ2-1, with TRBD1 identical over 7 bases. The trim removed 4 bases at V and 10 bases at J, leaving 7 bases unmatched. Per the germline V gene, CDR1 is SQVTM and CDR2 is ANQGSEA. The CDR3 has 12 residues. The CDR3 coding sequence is TGCAGCGTTGGGGACAGAGTTGTCGAGCAGTTCTTC. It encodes CSVGDRVVEQFF.

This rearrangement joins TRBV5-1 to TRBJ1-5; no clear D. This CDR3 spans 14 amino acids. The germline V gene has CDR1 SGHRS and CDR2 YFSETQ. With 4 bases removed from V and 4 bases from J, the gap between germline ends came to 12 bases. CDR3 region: CASSLVGENQPQHF. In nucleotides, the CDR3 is TGCGCCAGCAGCCTTGTTGGGGAGAATCAGCCCCAGCATTTT.

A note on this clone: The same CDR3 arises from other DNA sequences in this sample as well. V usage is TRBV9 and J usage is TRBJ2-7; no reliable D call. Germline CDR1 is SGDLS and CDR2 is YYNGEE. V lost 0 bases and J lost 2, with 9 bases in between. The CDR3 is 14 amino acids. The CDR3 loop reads CASSVGAGTYEQYF. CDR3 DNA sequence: TGTGCCAGCAGCGTAGGGGCAGGTACCTACGAGCAGTACTTC.

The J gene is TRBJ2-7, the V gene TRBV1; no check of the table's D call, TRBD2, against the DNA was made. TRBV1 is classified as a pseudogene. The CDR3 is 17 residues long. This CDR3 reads CTSSQVKLADRLVEQYF. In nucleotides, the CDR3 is TGCACCAGCAGCCAAGTCAAACTAGCGGACCGCCTCGTTGAGCAGTACTTC.

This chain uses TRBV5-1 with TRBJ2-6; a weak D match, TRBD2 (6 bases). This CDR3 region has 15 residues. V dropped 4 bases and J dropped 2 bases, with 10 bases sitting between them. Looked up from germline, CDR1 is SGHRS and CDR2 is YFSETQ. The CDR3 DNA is TGCGCCAGCAGCATGATAGCGGCTGGGGCCAACGTCCTGACTTTC. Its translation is CASSMIAAGANVLTF.

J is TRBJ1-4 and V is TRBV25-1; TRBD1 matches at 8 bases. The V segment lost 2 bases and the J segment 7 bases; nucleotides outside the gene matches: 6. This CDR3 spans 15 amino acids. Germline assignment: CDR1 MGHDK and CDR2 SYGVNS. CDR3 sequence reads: CASSEGRGQSEKLFF. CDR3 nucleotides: TGTGCCAGCAGTGAAGGCAGGGGGCAAAGTGAAAAACTGTTTTTT.

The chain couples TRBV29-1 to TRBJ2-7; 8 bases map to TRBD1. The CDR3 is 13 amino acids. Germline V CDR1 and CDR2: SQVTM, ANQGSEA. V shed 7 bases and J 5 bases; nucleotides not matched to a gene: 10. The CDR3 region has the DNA TGCAGCGCGGGCCGGACAGGGTTCCACGAGCAGTACTTC. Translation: CSAGRTGFHEQYF.

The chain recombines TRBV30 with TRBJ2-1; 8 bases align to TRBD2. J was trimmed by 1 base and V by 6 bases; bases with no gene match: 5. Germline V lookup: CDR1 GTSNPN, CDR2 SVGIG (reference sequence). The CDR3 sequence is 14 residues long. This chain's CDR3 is CACRGGPSYNEQFF. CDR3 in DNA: TGTGCCTGCCGCGGGGGGCCATCCTACAATGAGCAGTTCTTC. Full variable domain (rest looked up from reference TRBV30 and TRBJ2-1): SQTIHQWPATLVQPVGSPLSLECTVEGTSNPNLYWYRQAAGRGLQLLFYSVGIGQISSEVPQNLSASRPQDRQFILSSKKLLLSDSGFYLCACRGGPSYNEQFFGPGTRLTVL.

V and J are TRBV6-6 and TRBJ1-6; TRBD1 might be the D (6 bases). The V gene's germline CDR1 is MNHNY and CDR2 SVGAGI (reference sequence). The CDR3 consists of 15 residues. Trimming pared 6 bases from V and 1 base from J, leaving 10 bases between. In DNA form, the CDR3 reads TGTGCCAGCAGATCGGACAGTTCCTATAATTCACCCCTCCACTTT. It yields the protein CASRSDSSYNSPLHF.

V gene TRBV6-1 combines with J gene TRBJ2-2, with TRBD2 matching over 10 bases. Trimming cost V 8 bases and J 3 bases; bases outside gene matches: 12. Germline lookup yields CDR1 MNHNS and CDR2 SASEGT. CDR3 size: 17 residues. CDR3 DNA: TGTGCCAGCCGTAAAGCGGGGGGGCCGGGAGACACCGGGGAGCTGTTTTTT. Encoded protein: CASRKAGGPGDTGELFF.

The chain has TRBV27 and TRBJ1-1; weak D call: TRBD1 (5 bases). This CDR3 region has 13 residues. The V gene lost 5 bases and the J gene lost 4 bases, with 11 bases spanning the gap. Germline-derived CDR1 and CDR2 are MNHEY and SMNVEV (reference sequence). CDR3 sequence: CASSPGGVTEAFF. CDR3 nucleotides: TGTGCCAGCAGTCCGGGAGGGGTCACTGAAGCTTTCTTT.

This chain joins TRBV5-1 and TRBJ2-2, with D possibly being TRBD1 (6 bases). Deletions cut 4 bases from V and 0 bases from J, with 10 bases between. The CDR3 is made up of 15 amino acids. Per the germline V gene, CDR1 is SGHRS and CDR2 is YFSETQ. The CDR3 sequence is CASSGQTSNTGELFF. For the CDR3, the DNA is TGCGCCAGCAGCGGACAGACCTCGAACACCGGGGAGCTGTTTTTT. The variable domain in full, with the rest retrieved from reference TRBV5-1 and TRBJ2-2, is KAGVTQTPRYLIKTRGQQVTLSCSPISGHRSVSWYQQTPGQGLQFLFEYFSETQRNKGNFPGRFSGRQFSNSRSEMNVSTLELGDSALYLCASSGQTSNTGELFFGEGSRLTVL.